The source of this T cell receptor (beta chain) is a study of blood T cell repertoires in COVID-19. In the study overall: The study drew acute and convalescent COVID-19 samples from the United States, Italy and Spain.

The table lists this clone with a count of one. This CDR3 has 14 amino acids. CDR1 and CDR2 from the germline V gene are SGHTA and FQGNSA. Between the trimmed V and J ends, which lost 1 base and 1 base, there was a span of 7 bases. Produced via immunoSEQ multiplex PCR; TCRdb's table is partial and in-frame only. Among around 340,000 clones listed, around four fifths were seen once. The chain combines TRBV7-2 with TRBJ1-2, with no clear D. The sequenced sample consisted of peripheral blood. The source is a man younger than 45 with active or convalescent COVID-19. DNA of the CDR3: TGTGCCAGCAGCTTAGGAATGAGTAACTATGGCTACACCTTC. Translated: CASSLGMSNYGYTF.